The count of the clone carrying this TCR beta chain is one. Its matching antigen is unknown. The PCR was carried out with 60 Vbeta primers and 13 Jbeta primers. TCRdb's table, derived via immunoSEQ multiplex PCR, lists solely in-frame clones and lacks some. This sample has fewer than 250,000 clones, with just over 75% found just once. This sample stems from a study of cytomegalovirus exposure and HLA in healthy donors. Study-wide points: What TCR beta sequences reportedly achieved was accurate prediction of HLA-A and HLA-B alleles in most subjects. Certain indistinguishable V segments, among them TRBV6-2 and TRBV6-3, were excluded. Sequencing depth roughly uniform across donors was assumed in presence/absence analyses.

In nominal health when sampled, donors likely had unrecorded immune exposures nonetheless. The germline V gene encodes CDR1 MGHDK and CDR2 SYGVNS. The V end was cut by 1 base, the J end by 1 base, with 7 bases between. This CDR3 is 14 amino acids long. The receptor was derived from a young man in good health and CMV-seronegative. The V and J genes are TRBV25-1 and TRBJ1-2; D uncertain. The sample comprised PBMCs. This chain's CDR3 is CASSEFGGNYGYTF. The CDR3 coding sequence is TGTGCCAGCAGTGAATTTGGAGGTAACTATGGCTACACCTTC.